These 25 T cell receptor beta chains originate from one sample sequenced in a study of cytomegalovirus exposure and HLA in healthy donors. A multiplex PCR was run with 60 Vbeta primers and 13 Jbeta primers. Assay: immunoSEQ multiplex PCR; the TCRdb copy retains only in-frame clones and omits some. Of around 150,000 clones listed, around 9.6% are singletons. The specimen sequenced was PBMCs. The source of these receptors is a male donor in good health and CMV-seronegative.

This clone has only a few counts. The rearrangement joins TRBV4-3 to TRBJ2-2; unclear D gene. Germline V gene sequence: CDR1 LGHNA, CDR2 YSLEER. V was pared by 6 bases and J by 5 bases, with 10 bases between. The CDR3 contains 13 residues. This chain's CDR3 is CASSETGTGELFF. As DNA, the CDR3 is TGCGCCAGCAGTGAGACTGGGACCGGGGAGCTGTTTTTT.

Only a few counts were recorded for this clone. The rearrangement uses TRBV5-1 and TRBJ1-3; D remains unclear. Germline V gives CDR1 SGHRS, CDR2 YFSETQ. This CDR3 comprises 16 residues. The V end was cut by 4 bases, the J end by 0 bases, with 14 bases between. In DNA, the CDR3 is TGCGCCAGCAGCAAGAGGGATCGGAACTCTGGAAACACCATATATTTT. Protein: CASSKRDRNSGNTIYF.

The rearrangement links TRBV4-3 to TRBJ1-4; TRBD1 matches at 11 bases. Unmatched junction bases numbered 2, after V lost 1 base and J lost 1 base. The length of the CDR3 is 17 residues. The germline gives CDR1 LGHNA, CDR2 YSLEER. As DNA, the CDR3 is TGCGCCAGCAGCCAAGGGACAGGGGGCATAACTAATGAAAAACTGTTTTTT. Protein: CASSQGTGGITNEKLFF.

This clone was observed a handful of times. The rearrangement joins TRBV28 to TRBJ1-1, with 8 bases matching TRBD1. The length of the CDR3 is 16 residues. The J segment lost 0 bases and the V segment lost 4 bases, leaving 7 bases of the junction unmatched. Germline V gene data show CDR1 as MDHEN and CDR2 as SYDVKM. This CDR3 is CASSSTGQGMNTEAFF. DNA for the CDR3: TGTGCCAGCAGTTCAACCGGACAGGGAATGAACACTGAAGCTTTCTTT.

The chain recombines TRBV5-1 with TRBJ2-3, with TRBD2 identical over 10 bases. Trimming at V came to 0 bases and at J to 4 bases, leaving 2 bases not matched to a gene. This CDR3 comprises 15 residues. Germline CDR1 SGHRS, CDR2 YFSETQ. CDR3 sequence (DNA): TGCGCCAGCAGCTTGGCCGGACTAGCGGCAGATACGCAGTATTTT. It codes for CASSLAGLAADTQYF.

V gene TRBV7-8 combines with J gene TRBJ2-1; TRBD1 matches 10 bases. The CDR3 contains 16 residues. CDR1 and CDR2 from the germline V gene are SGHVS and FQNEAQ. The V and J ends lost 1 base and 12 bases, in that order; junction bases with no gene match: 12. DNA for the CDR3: TGTGCCAGCAGCTTAGTAAGCGCCGGGACAGGGGCTGGGCAGTTCTTC. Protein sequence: CASSLVSAGTGAGQFF.

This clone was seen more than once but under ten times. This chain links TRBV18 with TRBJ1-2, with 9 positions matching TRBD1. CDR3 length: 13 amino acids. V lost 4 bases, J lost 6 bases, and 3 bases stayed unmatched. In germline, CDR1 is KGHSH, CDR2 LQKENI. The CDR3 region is CASSRDRVHGYTF. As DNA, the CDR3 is TGTGCCAGCTCACGGGACAGGGTACATGGCTACACCTTC. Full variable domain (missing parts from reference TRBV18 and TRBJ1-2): NAGVMQNPRHLVRRRGQEARLRCSPMKGHSHVYWYRQLPEEGLKFMVYLQKENIIDESGMPKERFSAEFPKEGPSILRIQQVVRGDSAAYFCASSRDRVHGYTFGSGTRLTVV.

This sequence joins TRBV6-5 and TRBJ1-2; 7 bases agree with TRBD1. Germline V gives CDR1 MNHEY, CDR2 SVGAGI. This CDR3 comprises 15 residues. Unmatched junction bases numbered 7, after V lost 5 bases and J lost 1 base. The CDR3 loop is CASSQGGRGNYGYTF. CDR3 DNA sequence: TGTGCCAGCAGTCAAGGGGGCCGGGGTAACTATGGCTACACCTTC.

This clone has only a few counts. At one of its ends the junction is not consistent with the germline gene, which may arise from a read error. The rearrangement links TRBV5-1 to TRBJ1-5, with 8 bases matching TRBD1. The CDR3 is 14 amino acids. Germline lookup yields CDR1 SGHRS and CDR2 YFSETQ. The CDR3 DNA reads TGCGCCAACAGCTCGGGACAGGGCAATCAGCCCCAGCATTTT. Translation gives CANSSGQGNQPQHF.

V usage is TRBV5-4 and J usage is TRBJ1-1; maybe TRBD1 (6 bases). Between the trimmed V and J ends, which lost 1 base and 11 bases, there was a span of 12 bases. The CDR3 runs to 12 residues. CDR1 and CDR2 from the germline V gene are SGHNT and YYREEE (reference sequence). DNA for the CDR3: TGTGCCAGCAGCTTGTTGGGGGCGCGGGCTTTCTTT. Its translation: CASSLLGARAFF.

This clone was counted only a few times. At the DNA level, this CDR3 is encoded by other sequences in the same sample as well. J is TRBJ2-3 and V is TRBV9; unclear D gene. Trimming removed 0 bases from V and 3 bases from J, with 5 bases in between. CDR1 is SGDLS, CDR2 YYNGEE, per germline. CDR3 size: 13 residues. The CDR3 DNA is TGTGCCAGCAGCGTAGTCAGTACAGATACGCAGTATTTT. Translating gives CASSVVSTDTQYF.

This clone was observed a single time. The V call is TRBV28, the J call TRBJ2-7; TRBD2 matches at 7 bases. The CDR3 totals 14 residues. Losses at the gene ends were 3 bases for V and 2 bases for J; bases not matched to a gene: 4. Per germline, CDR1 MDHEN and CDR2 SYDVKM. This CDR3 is CASSFGRGTYEQYF. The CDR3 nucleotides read TGTGCCAGCAGTTTTGGGCGGGGGACCTACGAGCAGTACTTC.

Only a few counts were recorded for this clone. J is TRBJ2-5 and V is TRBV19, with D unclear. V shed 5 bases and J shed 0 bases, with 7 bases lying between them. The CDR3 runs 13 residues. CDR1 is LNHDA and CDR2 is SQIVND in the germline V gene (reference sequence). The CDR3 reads CASSYTHQETQYF. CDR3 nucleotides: TGTGCCAGTAGTTACACCCACCAAGAGACCCAGTACTTC.

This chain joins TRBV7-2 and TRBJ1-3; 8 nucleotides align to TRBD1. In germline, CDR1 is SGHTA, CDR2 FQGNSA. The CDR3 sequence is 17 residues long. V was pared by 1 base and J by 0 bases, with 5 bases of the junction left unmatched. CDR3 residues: CASSLVQGASSGNTIYF. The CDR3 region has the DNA TGTGCCAGCAGCTTAGTGCAGGGGGCGAGCTCTGGAAACACCATATATTTT.

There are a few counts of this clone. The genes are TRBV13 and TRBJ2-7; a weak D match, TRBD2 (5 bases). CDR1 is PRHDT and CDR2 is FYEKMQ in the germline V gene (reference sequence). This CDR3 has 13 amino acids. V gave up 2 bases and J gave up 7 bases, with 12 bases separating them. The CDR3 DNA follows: TGTGCCAGCAGCTTACTAGATGGCGGGGAGCAGTACTTC. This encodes CASSLLDGGEQYF.

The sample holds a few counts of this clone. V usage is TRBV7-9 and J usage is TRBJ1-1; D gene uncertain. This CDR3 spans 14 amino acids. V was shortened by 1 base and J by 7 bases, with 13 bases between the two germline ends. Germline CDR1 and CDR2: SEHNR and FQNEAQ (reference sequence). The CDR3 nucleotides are TGTGCCAGCAGCTTAGAAGGCAGGCCGATTGAAGCTTTCTTT. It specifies CASSLEGRPIEAFF.

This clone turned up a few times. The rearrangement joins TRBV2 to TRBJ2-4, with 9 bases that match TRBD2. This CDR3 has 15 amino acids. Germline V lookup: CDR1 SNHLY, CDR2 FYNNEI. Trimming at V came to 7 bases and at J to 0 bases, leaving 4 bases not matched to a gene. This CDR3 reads CASTGTSLAKNIQYF. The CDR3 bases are TGTGCCAGCACCGGGACTAGCTTAGCCAAAAACATTCAGTACTTC. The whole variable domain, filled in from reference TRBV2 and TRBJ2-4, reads EPEVTQTPSHQVTQMGQEVILRCVPISNHLYFYWYRQILGQKVEFLVSFYNNEISEKSEIFDDQFSVERPDGSNFTLKIRSTKLEDSAMYFCASTGTSLAKNIQYFGAGTRLSVL.

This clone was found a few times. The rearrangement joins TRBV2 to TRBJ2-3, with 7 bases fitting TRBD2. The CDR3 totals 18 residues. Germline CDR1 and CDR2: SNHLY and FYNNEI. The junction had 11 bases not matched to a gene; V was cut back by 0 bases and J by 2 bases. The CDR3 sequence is CASSEALRGGPYTDTQYF. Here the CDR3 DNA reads TGTGCCAGCAGTGAAGCGCTTCGCGGGGGACCTTACACAGATACGCAGTATTTT.

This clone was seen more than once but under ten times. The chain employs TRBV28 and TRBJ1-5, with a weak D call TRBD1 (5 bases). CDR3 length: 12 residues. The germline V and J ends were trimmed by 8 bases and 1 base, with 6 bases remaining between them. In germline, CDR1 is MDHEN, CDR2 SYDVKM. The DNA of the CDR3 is TGTGCCAGCCGGGGGAGCAATCAGCCCCAGCATTTT. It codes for CASRGSNQPQHF.

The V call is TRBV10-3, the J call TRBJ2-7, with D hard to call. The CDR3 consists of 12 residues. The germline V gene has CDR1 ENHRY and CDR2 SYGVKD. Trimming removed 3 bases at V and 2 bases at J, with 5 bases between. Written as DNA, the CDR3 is TGTGCCATCAGTGACTCCCCCTACGAGCAGTACTTC. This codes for CAISDSPYEQYF.

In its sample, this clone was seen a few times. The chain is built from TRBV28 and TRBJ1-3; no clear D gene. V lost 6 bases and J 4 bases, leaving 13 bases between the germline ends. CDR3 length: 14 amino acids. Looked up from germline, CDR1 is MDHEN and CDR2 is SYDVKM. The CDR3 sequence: CASSRFGEGNTIYF. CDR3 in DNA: TGTGCCAGCAGCCGATTCGGGGAGGGAAACACCATATATTTT.

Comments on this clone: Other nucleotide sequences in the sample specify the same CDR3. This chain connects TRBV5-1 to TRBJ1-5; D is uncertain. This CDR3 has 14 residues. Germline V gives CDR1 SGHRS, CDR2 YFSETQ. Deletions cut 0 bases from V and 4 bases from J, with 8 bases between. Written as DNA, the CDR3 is TGCGCCAGCAGCTTGGATGGACTAAATCAGCCCCAGCATTTT. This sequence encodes CASSLDGLNQPQHF. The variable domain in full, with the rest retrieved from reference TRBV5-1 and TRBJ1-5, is KAGVTQTPRYLIKTRGQQVTLSCSPISGHRSVSWYQQTPGQGLQFLFEYFSETQRNKGNFPGRFSGRQFSNSRSEMNVSTLELGDSALYLCASSLDGLNQPQHFGDGTRLSIL.

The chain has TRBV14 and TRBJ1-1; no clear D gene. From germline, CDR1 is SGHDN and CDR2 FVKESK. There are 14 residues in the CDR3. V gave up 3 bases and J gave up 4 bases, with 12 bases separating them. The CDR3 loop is CASSQRVVGTEAFF. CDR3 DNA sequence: TGTGCCAGCAGCCAGAGAGTGGTTGGCACTGAAGCTTTCTTT.

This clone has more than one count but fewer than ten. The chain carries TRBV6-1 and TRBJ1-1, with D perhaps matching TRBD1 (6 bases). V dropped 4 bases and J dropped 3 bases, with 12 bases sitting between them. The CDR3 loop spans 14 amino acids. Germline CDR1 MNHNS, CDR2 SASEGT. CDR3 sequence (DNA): TGTGCCAGCAGTGCACAGGGAGCTTACACTGAAGCTTTCTTT. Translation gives CASSAQGAYTEAFF.

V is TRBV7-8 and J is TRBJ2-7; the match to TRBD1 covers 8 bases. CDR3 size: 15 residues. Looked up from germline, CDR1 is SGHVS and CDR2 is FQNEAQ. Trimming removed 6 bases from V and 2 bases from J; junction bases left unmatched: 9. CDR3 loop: CASRLWTGMTYEQYF. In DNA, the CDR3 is TGTGCCAGCAGATTATGGACAGGGATGACCTACGAGCAGTACTTC.